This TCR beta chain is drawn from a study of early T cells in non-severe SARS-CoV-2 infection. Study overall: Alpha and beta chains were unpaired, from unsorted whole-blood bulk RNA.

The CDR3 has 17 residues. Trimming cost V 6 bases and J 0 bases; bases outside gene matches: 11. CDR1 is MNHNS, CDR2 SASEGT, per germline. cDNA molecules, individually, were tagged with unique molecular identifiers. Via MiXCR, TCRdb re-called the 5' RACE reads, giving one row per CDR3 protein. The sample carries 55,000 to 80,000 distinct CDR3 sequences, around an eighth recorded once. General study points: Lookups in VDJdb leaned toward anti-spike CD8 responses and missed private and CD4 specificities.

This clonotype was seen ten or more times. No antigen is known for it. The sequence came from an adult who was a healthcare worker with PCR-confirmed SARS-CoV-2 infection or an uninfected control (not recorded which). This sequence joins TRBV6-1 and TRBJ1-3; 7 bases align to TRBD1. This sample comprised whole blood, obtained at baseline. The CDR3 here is CASRTGQPFRSGNTIYF. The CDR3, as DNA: TGTGCCAGCAGGACGGGACAGCCGTTCCGCTCTGGAAACACCATATATTTT.